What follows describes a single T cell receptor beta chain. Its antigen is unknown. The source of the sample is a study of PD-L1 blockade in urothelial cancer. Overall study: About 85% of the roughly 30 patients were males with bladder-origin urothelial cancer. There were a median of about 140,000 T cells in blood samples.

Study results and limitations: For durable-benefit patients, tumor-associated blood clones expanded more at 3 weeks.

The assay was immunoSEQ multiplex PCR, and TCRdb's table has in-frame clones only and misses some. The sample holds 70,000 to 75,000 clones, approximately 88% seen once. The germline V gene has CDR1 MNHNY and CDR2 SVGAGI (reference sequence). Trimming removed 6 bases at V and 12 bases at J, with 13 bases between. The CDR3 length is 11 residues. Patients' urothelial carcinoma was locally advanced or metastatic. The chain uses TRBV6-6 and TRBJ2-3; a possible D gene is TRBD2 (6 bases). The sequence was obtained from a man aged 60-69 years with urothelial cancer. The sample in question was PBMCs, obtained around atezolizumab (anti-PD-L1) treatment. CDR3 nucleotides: TGTGCCAGCAGCGGGACTGCTCATCAGTATTTT. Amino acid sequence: CASSGTAHQYF.